Presented here are 27 T cell receptor beta chains from one specimen sequenced in a study of OX40 agonist ivuxolimab in advanced cancers. The method behind the library was the immunoSEQ multiplex PCR assay. In TCRdb, the immuneACCESS table is reduced to in-frame sequences with V and J assigned. These tables do not hold every clone; where another copy was compared, an unresolved V gene accounts for under half, and the others remain unexplained. This sample comprises around 28,000 clones, about 90% of them detected only once. Jointly, the top ten make up approximately 14% of the sample. The input for sequencing was CD4+ or CD8+ T cells sorted from blood, taken in a trial of the OX40 agonist ivuxolimab. Every receptor here comes from an adult with an advanced solid tumor such as melanoma, head and neck, liver or kidney cancer.

This clone was detected only once. The chain combines TRBV7-2 with TRBJ2-7; D is possibly TRBD1 or TRBD2 (6 bases each). V dropped 5 bases and J dropped 5 bases, with 16 bases sitting between them. Per the germline V gene, CDR1 is SGHTA and CDR2 is FQGNSA. The CDR3 has 14 amino acids. CDR3 loop: CASSLGGSSHEQYF. DNA for the CDR3: TGTGCCAGCAGCCTAGGGGGGAGTTCCCACGAGCAGTACTTC.

The chain joins TRBV9 to TRBJ1-2, with D uncertain. The CDR3 loop spans 15 amino acids. Germline loops: CDR1 SGDLS, CDR2 YYNGEE. With 0 bases removed from V and 8 bases from J, the gap between germline ends came to 17 bases. CDR3 residues: CASSVATMETSGYTF. In DNA, the CDR3 is TGTGCCAGCAGCGTAGCTACGATGGAGACTTCGGGCTACACCTTC.

In its sample, this clone was seen once. The V call is TRBV6-5, the J call TRBJ1-5; D uncertain. V dropped 2 bases and J dropped 2 bases, with 7 bases sitting between them. The CDR3 sequence is 14 residues long. Germline CDR1 is MNHEY and CDR2 is SVGAGI. The CDR3 nucleotides read TGTGCCAGCAGTTACATGTGGGGCAATCAGCCCCAGCATTTT. It encodes CASSYMWGNQPQHF.

The genes are TRBV7-2 and TRBJ2-1; D is unresolved. Trimming took off 5 bases at V and 6 bases at J, with 17 bases between the two ends. The CDR3 contains 15 residues. Germline V CDR1 and CDR2: SGHTA, FQGNSA. CDR3 sequence (DNA): TGTGCCAGCAGCCCCCCCCCGGCCCCTAGCAATGAGCAGTTCTTC. Translated: CASSPPPAPSNEQFF.

This chain uses TRBV6-5 with TRBJ1-1; D gene ambiguous. Germline V gene data show CDR1 as MNHEY and CDR2 as SVGAGI. V shed 0 bases and J shed 6 bases, with 11 bases lying between them. The CDR3 consists of 14 residues. The CDR3 reads CASSYSAVGSEAFF. CDR3 sequence (DNA): TGTGCCAGCAGTTACTCAGCGGTGGGCTCTGAAGCTTTCTTT.

The chain carries TRBV15 and TRBJ2-2, with D uncertain. In germline, CDR1 is LNHNV, CDR2 YYDKDF (reference sequence). The CDR3 has 17 residues. Deletions cut 3 bases from V and 3 bases from J, with 17 bases between. This chain's CDR3 is CATSRPTEKDHTGELFF. CDR3 nucleotides: TGTGCCACCAGCAGGCCGACGGAGAAGGACCACACCGGGGAGCTGTTTTTT.

V is TRBV6-5 and J is TRBJ2-7; D not resolved. The CDR3 has 12 residues. Trimming took off 6 bases at V and 3 bases at J, with 9 bases between the two ends. In germline, CDR1 is MNHEY, CDR2 SVGAGI. The CDR3 here is CASRTGGYEQYF. CDR3 in DNA: TGTGCCAGCAGAACCGGTGGCTACGAGCAGTACTTC.

The chain employs TRBV7-9 and TRBJ1-2; D may be TRBD1 (5 bases). Between the trimmed V and J ends, which lost 5 bases and 5 bases, there was a span of 18 bases. Germline V gives CDR1 SEHNR, CDR2 FQNEAQ (reference sequence). The CDR3 extends over 15 amino acids. For the CDR3, the DNA is TGTGCCAGCAGCCAGATCGACAGTTGGTTATATGGCTACACCTTC. Its protein product is CASSQIDSWLYGYTF.

The rearrangement links TRBV7-9 to TRBJ1-4, with 10 bases fitting TRBD1. The CDR3 is 17 amino acids. Per the germline V gene, CDR1 is SEHNR and CDR2 is FQNEAQ (reference sequence). Unmatched junction bases numbered 9, after V lost 1 base and J lost 7 bases. This chain's CDR3 is CASSLGDRGFLGEKLFF. The CDR3 DNA sequence: TGTGCCAGCAGCTTAGGGGACAGGGGATTCTTAGGTGAAAAACTGTTTTTT.

The chain recombines TRBV7-9 with TRBJ1-1, with D hard to call. Per germline, CDR1 SEHNR and CDR2 FQNEAQ (reference sequence). The CDR3 contains 12 residues. Trimming removed 1 base at V and 6 bases at J, with 6 bases between. The CDR3 spells CASSLDVSEAFF. Here the CDR3 DNA reads TGTGCCAGCAGCTTAGACGTCTCTGAAGCTTTCTTT. The full variable domain, with the rest looked up from reference TRBV7-9 and TRBJ1-1, is DTGVSQNPRHKITKRGQNVTFRCDPISEHNRLYWYRQTLGQGPEFLTYFQNEAQLEKSRLLSDRFSAERPKGSFSTLEIQRTEQGDSAMYLCASSLDVSEAFFGQGTRLTVV.

The chain carries TRBV7-6 and TRBJ2-7, with TRBD1 as a possible D gene (5 bases). V shed 5 bases and J shed 5 bases, with 28 bases lying between them. Germline values: CDR1 SGHVS, CDR2 FNYEAQ. The CDR3 runs to 18 residues. The CDR3 nucleotides are TGTGCCAGCAGCACAGAAATCCAGGGTACCGGCTATCTCCACGAGCAGTACTTC. Its translation: CASSTEIQGTGYLHEQYF.

Comment on this clone: This sample includes further DNA sequences coding for the same CDR3. This chain joins TRBV28 and TRBJ2-7; D unclear. V dropped 7 bases and J dropped 3 bases, with 19 bases sitting between them. The CDR3 extends over 15 amino acids. Germline loops: CDR1 MDHEN, CDR2 SYDVKM. The CDR3: CASTRGTSAGYEQYF. CDR3 coding DNA: TGTGCCAGCACTCGAGGAACGAGCGCTGGCTACGAGCAGTACTTC.

The chain uses TRBV28 and TRBJ2-6; TRBD1 matches 8 bases. The ends lost 3 bases at V and 11 bases at J; junction bases unmatched: 6. This CDR3 is 14 amino acids long. The germline gives CDR1 MDHEN, CDR2 SYDVKM. CDR3 sequence: CASSLQLTGDVLTF. DNA of the CDR3: TGTGCCAGCAGTTTGCAGCTGACAGGGGACGTCCTGACTTTC.

The chain has TRBV7-9 and TRBJ2-1, with TRBD2 matching 7 bases. Germline V gives CDR1 SEHNR, CDR2 FQNEAQ (reference sequence). The trim removed 5 bases at V and 7 bases at J, leaving 11 bases unmatched. The CDR3 length is 15 residues. The CDR3, as DNA: TGTGCCAGCAGCCCATCACTAGCGAACTCGAATGAGCAGTTCTTC. Its translation is CASSPSLANSNEQFF.

The rearrangement uses TRBV19 and TRBJ2-1; 11 positions agree with TRBD1. CDR1 is LNHDA, CDR2 SQIVND, per germline (reference sequence). CDR3 size: 12 residues. Unmatched junction bases numbered 4, after V lost 9 bases and J lost 9 bases. The CDR3: CASRTGGSEQFF. CDR3 bases: TGTGCCAGCCGGACAGGGGGCAGTGAGCAGTTCTTC.

This chain uses TRBV7-8 with TRBJ1-1, with D tentatively TRBD1 (6 bases). The germline V gene has CDR1 SGHVS and CDR2 FQNEAQ. This CDR3 contains 14 residues. The V end was cut by 5 bases, the J end by 3 bases, with 13 bases between. The CDR3 is CASSPRQAHTEAFF. CDR3 DNA: TGTGCCAGCAGCCCCAGACAGGCTCACACTGAAGCTTTCTTT. The full variable domain, completed using reference TRBV7-8 and TRBJ1-1, is GAGVSQSPRYKVAKRGQDVALRCDPISGHVSLFWYQQALGQGPEFLTYFQNEAQLDKSGLPSDRFFAERPEGSVSTLKIQRTQQEDSAVYLCASSPRQAHTEAFFGQGTRLTVV.

CDR3 residues: CSAQRGGYQETQYF. CDR3 coding DNA: TGCAGCGCCCAACGGGGGGGGTACCAAGAGACCCAGTACTTC. The J gene is TRBJ2-5, the V gene TRBV29-1; 8 bases are shared with TRBD2. Germline V CDR1 and CDR2: SQVTM, ANQGSEA. V lost 7 bases to trimming and J lost 0 bases; unmatched junction nucleotides: 7. This CDR3 spans 14 amino acids.

The sample holds one count of this clone. The chain employs TRBV7-9 and TRBJ1-1; perhaps TRBD1 as D (5 bases). CDR1 and CDR2 (germline): SEHNR, FQNEAQ (reference sequence). This CDR3 region has 15 residues. V gave up 5 bases and J gave up 3 bases, with 16 bases separating them. CDR3 in DNA: TGTGCCAGCAGCCTGGGGACCGGTAGGGACACTGAAGCTTTCTTT. Amino acids: CASSLGTGRDTEAFF.

This clone is judged large. The rearrangement links TRBV30 to TRBJ1-2; D not certain. CDR1 is GTSNPN, CDR2 SVGIG, per germline (reference sequence). Trimming pared 2 bases from V and 0 bases from J, leaving 16 bases between. CDR3 length equals 16 residues. This CDR3 reads CAWSLQTSLANYGYTF. The CDR3 region has the DNA TGTGCCTGGAGTCTACAAACCTCACTAGCTAACTATGGCTACACCTTC.

This clone was seen more than once but under ten times. The chain recombines TRBV10-3 with TRBJ1-2; weak D call: TRBD1 (6 bases). V was cut by 4 bases and J by 8 bases, with 11 bases left in between. Per germline, CDR1 ENHRY and CDR2 SYGVKD. This CDR3 has 12 amino acids. CDR3 in amino acids: CAISVAGEGYTF. The CDR3 DNA reads TGTGCCATCAGTGTTGCAGGGGAAGGCTACACCTTC.

The rearrangement joins TRBV28 to TRBJ1-5; the D gene is possibly TRBD1 (5 bases). This CDR3 has 19 amino acids. Germline loops: CDR1 MDHEN, CDR2 SYDVKM. V was shortened by 5 bases and J by 0 bases, with 23 bases between the two germline ends. As DNA, the CDR3 is TGTGCCAGCAGTACACCACAGGAAATACTGCTCGGTAGCAATCAGCCCCAGCATTTT. This translates into CASSTPQEILLGSNQPQHF.

This clone appeared once. One junction end disagrees with the germline gene, perhaps due to a read error. The V gene is TRBV6-4, the J gene TRBJ1-2, with TRBD1 matching over 7 bases. This CDR3 contains 14 residues. Germline V gene sequence: CDR1 MRHNA, CDR2 SNTAGT. CDR3 bases: TGTGCCAGCACTGACCGGGACAGTAAGTATGGCTACACCTTC. Its protein product is CASTDRDSKYGYTF.

V is TRBV28 and J is TRBJ2-6; TRBD1 might be the D (6 bases). CDR3 length: 14 amino acids. V lost 6 bases, J lost 1 base, and 7 bases lay in between. Germline loops: CDR1 MDHEN, CDR2 SYDVKM. The CDR3 sequence: CASRTGSGANVLTF. For the CDR3, the DNA is TGTGCCAGCAGAACAGGGTCTGGGGCCAACGTCCTGACTTTC.

This chain uses TRBV2 with TRBJ1-1, with 9 nucleotides matching TRBD1. J was trimmed by 3 bases and V by 4 bases; bases with no gene match: 12. Germline CDR1 is SNHLY and CDR2 is FYNNEI. The CDR3 length is 17 residues. CDR3 sequence: CASSVVTGGSLYTEAFF. DNA of the CDR3: TGTGCCAGCAGTGTTGTGACAGGGGGAAGTTTGTACACTGAAGCTTTCTTT.

The gene calls are TRBV29-1 and TRBJ2-1; a possible D gene is TRBD2 (5 bases). Looked up from germline, CDR1 is SQVTM and CDR2 is ANQGSEA. The ends were cut back, 5 bases at V and 8 bases at J, with 13 bases in the middle. The CDR3 extends over 12 amino acids. CDR3 sequence (DNA): TGCAGCGTTAGGACTGGTCTAGATGAGCAGTTCTTC. It encodes CSVRTGLDEQFF.

The rearrangement uses TRBV7-8 and TRBJ2-7; a weak D match, TRBD1 (5 bases). V lost 2 bases and J lost 2, with 10 bases in between. Germline-derived CDR1 and CDR2 are SGHVS and FQNEAQ. This CDR3 contains 14 residues. CDR3 DNA: TGTGCCAGCAGCTTAAGGTCCAGGGCCTACGAGCAGTACTTC. Translated, it gives CASSLRSRAYEQYF.

The J gene is TRBJ2-7, the V gene TRBV11-2; TRBD2 matches 11 bases. The CDR3 runs 12 residues. Germline CDR1 SGHAT, CDR2 FQNNGV. The CDR3 spells CASSTTSGDTFV. In DNA, the CDR3 is TGTGCCAGCAGCACGACTAGCGGGGATACGTTCGTC.